This T cell receptor beta chain was profiled in a study of OX40 agonist ivuxolimab in advanced cancers. Whole-study findings and limits: Both CD4+ and CD8+ T cell populations in blood had undergone clonal expansion by week 6 at 0.1 to 3.0 mg/kg. Expansion of clones was among the lowest in partial responders at 0.1-3.0 mg/kg.

The assay was immunoSEQ multiplex PCR, and TCRdb's table has in-frame clones only and misses some. The sample yields approximately 34,000 clones, around 90% seen once. With respect to this clone: Its specificity is not known.

The starting material was CD4+ or CD8+ T cells sorted from blood, obtained in a trial of the OX40 agonist ivuxolimab. The TCR originated in an adult with an advanced solid tumor such as melanoma, head and neck, liver or kidney cancer.

The chain's CDR3 is CASSAPAGGNTIYF. In nucleotides, the CDR3 is TGTGCCAGCAGCGCCCCAGCCGGGGGAAACACCATATATTTT. The rearrangement links TRBV9 to TRBJ1-3, with D unclear. This CDR3 spans 14 amino acids. The V end was cut by 3 bases, the J end by 4 bases, with 11 bases between. CDR1 and CDR2 (germline): SGDLS, YYNGEE.